One sample yielded the 5 T cell receptor beta chains listed below, sequenced in a study of blood T cell repertoires in COVID-19. Sequencing was performed with immunoSEQ multiplex PCR; in TCRdb, only in-frame clones are kept and a portion is missing. Among 250,000 to 300,000 clones listed, 86% were seen once. Sequenced: peripheral blood. The receptors stem from a young man with active or convalescent COVID-19.

The CDR3 protein is CASSFTGPANYGYTF. CDR3 in DNA: TGTGCCAGCAGTTTCACAGGGCCGGCTAACTATGGCTACACCTTC. The genes are TRBV27 and TRBJ1-2, with D perhaps matching TRBD1 (6 bases). V was trimmed by 3 bases and J by 0 bases, leaving 11 bases between them. The V gene's germline CDR1 is MNHEY and CDR2 SMNVEV (reference sequence). This CDR3 is 15 amino acids long.

This clone was seen a few times. The gene calls are TRBV19 and TRBJ2-3; 10 positions agree with TRBD2. Trimming took 7 bases from V and 4 from J; bases not matched to a gene: 8. This CDR3 contains 15 residues. Germline V CDR1 and CDR2: LNHDA, SQIVND (reference sequence). The CDR3 coding sequence is TGTGCCAGTAACCCGGGACTAGCGTCTGCAGATACGCAGTATTTT. Translating gives CASNPGLASADTQYF. The full variable domain, with the rest looked up from reference TRBV19 and TRBJ2-3, is DGGITQSPKYLFRKEGQNVTLSCEQNLNHDAMYWYRQDPGQGLRLIYYSQIVNDFQKGDIAEGYSVSREKKESFPLTVTSAQKNPTAFYLCASNPGLASADTQYFGPGTRLTVL.

This rearrangement joins TRBV10-3 to TRBJ1-2; D is ambiguous. V lost 10 bases and J lost 3, with 15 bases in between. Germline-derived CDR1 and CDR2 are ENHRY and SYGVKD. The CDR3 contains 13 residues. Here the CDR3 reads CATATEDYYGYTF. Here the CDR3 DNA reads TGTGCCACCGCCACCGAGGACTACTATGGCTACACCTTC.

The V call is TRBV5-1, the J call TRBJ2-7; 9 bases are a match to TRBD2. V lost 1 base to trimming and J lost 6 bases; unmatched junction nucleotides: 8. The CDR3 is 15 residues long. Germline V CDR1 and CDR2: SGHRS, YFSETQ. For the CDR3, the DNA is TGCGCCAGCAGCTTGTCTTTAGCGGGAGAGGGCGAGCAGTACTTC. Its protein is CASSLSLAGEGEQYF.

The J gene is TRBJ1-4, the V gene TRBV7-9, with TRBD1 matching over 9 bases. Germline CDR1 and CDR2: SEHNR and FQNEAQ (reference sequence). V shed 3 bases and J 5 bases; nucleotides not matched to a gene: 4. There are 15 residues in the CDR3. The CDR3 here is CASSFGDRGNEKLFF. The CDR3 bases are TGTGCCAGCAGCTTCGGAGACAGGGGGAATGAAAAACTGTTTTTT.